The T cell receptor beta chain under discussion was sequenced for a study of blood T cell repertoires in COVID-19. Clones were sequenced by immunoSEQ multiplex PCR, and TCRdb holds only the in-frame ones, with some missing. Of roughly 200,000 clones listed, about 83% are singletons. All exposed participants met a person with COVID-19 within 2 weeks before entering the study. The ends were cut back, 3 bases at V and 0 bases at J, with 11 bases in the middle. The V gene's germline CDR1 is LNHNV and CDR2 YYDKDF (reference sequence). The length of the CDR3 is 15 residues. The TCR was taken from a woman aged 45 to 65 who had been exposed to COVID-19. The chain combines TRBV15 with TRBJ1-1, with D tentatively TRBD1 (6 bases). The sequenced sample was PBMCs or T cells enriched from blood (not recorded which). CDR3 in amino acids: CATSSRDTMNTEAFF. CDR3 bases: TGTGCCACCAGCAGCCGGGACACCATGAACACTGAAGCTTTCTTT.